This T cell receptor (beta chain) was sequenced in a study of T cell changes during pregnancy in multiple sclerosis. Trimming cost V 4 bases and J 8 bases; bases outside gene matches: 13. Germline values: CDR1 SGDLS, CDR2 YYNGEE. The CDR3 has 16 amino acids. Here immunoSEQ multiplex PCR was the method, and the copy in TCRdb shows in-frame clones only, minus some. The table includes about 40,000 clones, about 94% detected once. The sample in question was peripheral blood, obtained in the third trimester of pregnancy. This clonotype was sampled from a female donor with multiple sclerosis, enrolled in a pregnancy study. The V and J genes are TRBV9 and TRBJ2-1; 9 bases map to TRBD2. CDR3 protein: CASSLLAGEGVDEQFF. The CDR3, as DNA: TGTGCCAGCAGCTTATTAGCGGGAGAGGGTGTTGATGAGCAGTTCTTC.